This T cell receptor beta chain was identified during a study of technical replicates of blood from a few donors. This clone was seen only a few times. The data were produced by immunoSEQ multiplex PCR, yet TCRdb's version contains in-frame clones alone and is incomplete. The data contain about 81,000 clones, approximately 78% of them singletons. Germline lookup yields CDR1 ENHRY and CDR2 SYGVKD. The CDR3 loop spans 15 amino acids. After removal of 4 bases from V and 6 bases from J, the junction contained 9 bases not matched to a gene. The TCR was taken from a human donor in good health. Some clones in this sample may be carry-over from other donors' samples. Input material: PBMCs. V and J are TRBV10-3 and TRBJ2-1; the match to TRBD1 covers 7 bases. The CDR3 reads CAISGLLTGSNEQFF. In DNA, the CDR3 is TGTGCCATCAGTGGTCTCTTGACAGGGAGCAATGAGCAGTTCTTC.